Presented here are 20 T cell receptor beta chains from one specimen sequenced in a study of OX40 agonist ivuxolimab in advanced cancers. Measured with immunoSEQ multiplex PCR; TCRdb has only the in-frame clones, and not every one. The profile covers around 19,000 clones, with 70% to 90% appearing a single time and 60% to 80% taken by the ten largest. Material: CD4+ or CD8+ T cells sorted from blood, obtained in a trial of the OX40 agonist ivuxolimab. Every receptor here comes from an adult with an advanced solid tumor such as melanoma, head and neck, liver or kidney cancer.

This rearrangement joins TRBV13 to TRBJ2-6, with no clear D. V dropped 7 bases and J dropped 4 bases, with 14 bases sitting between them. From germline, CDR1 is PRHDT and CDR2 FYEKMQ (reference sequence). This CDR3 contains 15 residues. In nucleotides, the CDR3 is TGTGCCAGCACTGCAAACTTCGGGGGGGCCAACGTCCTGACTTTC. Amino acids: CASTANFGGANVLTF.

In this sample, this clone turned up a few times. The J gene is TRBJ2-1, the V gene TRBV19; the match to TRBD1 covers 9 bases. The CDR3 is 13 amino acids. With V trimmed by 8 bases and J by 6 bases, 5 bases remained unmatched. Germline V gene lookup returns CDR1 LNHDA and CDR2 SQIVND (reference sequence). The CDR3 DNA reads TGTGCCAGTGTCGGGACAGGGAGCAATGAGCAGTTCTTC. Translating it yields CASVGTGSNEQFF.

This clone is medium-sized. The chain has TRBV11-2 and TRBJ1-5; TRBD1 aligns across 12 bases. Germline V gene data show CDR1 as SGHAT and CDR2 as FQNNGV. With V trimmed by 5 bases and J by 0 bases, 5 bases remained unmatched. This CDR3 contains 17 residues. The CDR3 spells CASSRGQGAYSNQPQHF. In nucleotides, the CDR3 is TGTGCCAGCAGCAGGGGACAGGGGGCGTATAGCAATCAGCCCCAGCATTTT.

This sequence joins TRBV6-1 and TRBJ1-2; 10 bases fit TRBD1. The germline gives CDR1 MNHNS, CDR2 SASEGT. Germline trimming cut 6 bases from V and 4 bases from J; bases unmatched to any gene: 8. The CDR3 sequence is 15 residues long. This CDR3 is CASRTGGHLLYGYTF. The CDR3 DNA reads as TGTGCCAGCAGGACAGGGGGCCACCTACTCTATGGCTACACCTTC.

This clone was picked up a small number of times. This chain links TRBV5-5 with TRBJ1-1; D ambiguous. Per the germline V gene, CDR1 is SGHKS and CDR2 is YYEKEE (reference sequence). The CDR3 contains 11 residues. V gave up 6 bases and J gave up 8 bases, with 11 bases separating them. CDR3 residues: CASTNLLEAFF. CDR3 nucleotide sequence: TGTGCCAGCACCAACCTACTGGAAGCTTTCTTT. Using reference TRBV5-5 and TRBJ1-1 for the parts outside the CDR3, the full variable domain is DAGVTQSPTHLIKTRGQQVTLRCSPISGHKSVSWYQQVLGQGPQFIFQYYEKEERGRGNFPDRFSARQFPNYSSELNVNALLLGDSALYLCASTNLLEAFFGQGTRLTVV.

The rearrangement links TRBV6-5 to TRBJ1-4; the D is unclear. Per the germline V gene, CDR1 is MNHEY and CDR2 is SVGAGI. The CDR3 loop spans 14 amino acids. V was pared by 5 bases and J by 6 bases, with 13 bases between. CDR3 protein: CASSDGNPYEKLFF. CDR3 nucleotides: TGTGCCAGCAGTGACGGAAACCCCTATGAAAAACTGTTTTTT.

The gene calls are TRBV5-1 and TRBJ2-3; no firm D call. CDR1 and CDR2 from the germline V gene are SGHRS and YFSETQ. The CDR3 has 17 amino acids. Trimming shortened V by 0 bases and J by 2 bases, and 16 bases separated the two germline ends. The CDR3: CASSLGWLVGITDTQYF. CDR3 in DNA: TGCGCCAGCAGCTTGGGGTGGCTTGTAGGGATCACAGATACGCAGTATTTT. Drawing the rest from reference TRBV5-1 and TRBJ2-3, the complete variable domain is KAGVTQTPRYLIKTRGQQVTLSCSPISGHRSVSWYQQTPGQGLQFLFEYFSETQRNKGNFPGRFSGRQFSNSRSEMNVSTLELGDSALYLCASSLGWLVGITDTQYFGPGTRLTVL.

The rearrangement links TRBV5-6 to TRBJ1-1; D unresolved. The CDR3 sequence is 17 residues long. Trimming removed 0 bases from V and 4 bases from J, with 19 bases in between. Germline CDR1 and CDR2: SGHDT and YYEEEE. The CDR3 region is CASSLGNPDISATEAFF. The CDR3 DNA sequence: TGTGCCAGCAGCTTGGGCAACCCTGACATCTCCGCCACTGAAGCTTTCTTT. The whole variable domain, filled in from reference TRBV5-6 and TRBJ1-1, reads DAGVTQSPTHLIKTRGQQVTLRCSPKSGHDTVSWYQQALGQGPQFIFQYYEEEERQRGNFPDRFSGHQFPNYSSELNVNALLLGDSALYLCASSLGNPDISATEAFFGQGTRLTVV.

The J gene is TRBJ2-1, the V gene TRBV19, with 7 positions matching TRBD1. V shed 0 bases and J 6 bases; nucleotides not matched to a gene: 5. CDR1 is LNHDA, CDR2 SQIVND, per germline (reference sequence). CDR3 length: 15 residues. CDR3 loop: CASSIDGQAGNEQFF. CDR3 coding DNA: TGTGCCAGTAGTATAGACGGACAGGCAGGCAATGAGCAGTTCTTC. The whole variable domain, remainder taken from reference TRBV19 and TRBJ2-1, is DGGITQSPKYLFRKEGQNVTLSCEQNLNHDAMYWYRQDPGQGLRLIYYSQIVNDFQKGDIAEGYSVSREKKESFPLTVTSAQKNPTAFYLCASSIDGQAGNEQFFGPGTRLTVL.

The chain has TRBV4-2 and TRBJ2-6, with D possibly being TRBD2 (5 bases). The germline CDR1 and CDR2 sequences are LGHNA and YNFKEQ. CDR3 length: 17 residues. Trimming took off 4 bases at V and 0 bases at J, with 13 bases between the two ends. CDR3 sequence reads: CASSLILEGSGANVLTF. CDR3 nucleotide sequence: TGTGCCAGCAGCCTGATACTCGAGGGCTCTGGGGCCAACGTCCTGACTTTC.

The chain is built from TRBV6-6 and TRBJ1-4; D is ambiguous. Trimming removed 2 bases from V and 7 bases from J, with 14 bases in between. Germline lookup yields CDR1 MNHNY and CDR2 SVGAGI (reference sequence). The CDR3 covers 15 residues. The CDR3 protein is CASSYPTIGIEKLFF. In DNA form, the CDR3 reads TGTGCCAGCAGTTACCCCACCATCGGAATTGAAAAACTGTTTTTT.

The V and J genes are TRBV19 and TRBJ2-5, with 9 nucleotides matching TRBD2. Germline V lookup: CDR1 LNHDA, CDR2 SQIVND (reference sequence). Trimming took 5 bases from V and 5 from J; bases not matched to a gene: 12. The CDR3 runs to 16 residues. The CDR3 DNA follows: TGTGCCAGTAGTCCCTTCTTAGCGGGAGAAGGGGAGACCCAGTACTTC. Translating it yields CASSPFLAGEGETQYF.

This chain connects TRBV29-1 to TRBJ2-7; the D call may be TRBD1 or TRBD2 (5 bases each). Trimming took off 0 bases at V and 1 base at J, with 13 bases between the two ends. The CDR3 totals 15 residues. Germline CDR1 is SQVTM and CDR2 is ANQGSEA. Written as DNA, the CDR3 is TGCAGCGTTGAAGACCGGGACGGGCTTTCCTACGAGCAGTACTTC. It is translated as CSVEDRDGLSYEQYF.

The chain uses TRBV5-4 and TRBJ2-7, with TRBD2 identical over 14 bases. The germline V gene encodes CDR1 SGHNT and CDR2 YYREEE (reference sequence). The V gene end was trimmed by 4 bases and the J gene end by 4 bases; junction bases not matched to a gene: 16. This CDR3 has 19 amino acids. The CDR3, as DNA: TGTGCCAGCAGCCCTCCGGGACTAGCGGGAGAGGGTTCTTCTTACGAGCAGTACTTC. Amino acids: CASSPPGLAGEGSSYEQYF.

This rearrangement joins TRBV14 to TRBJ2-1; D may be TRBD1 (6 bases). This CDR3 has 14 amino acids. CDR1 and CDR2 (germline): SGHDN, FVKESK. V lost 4 bases and J 3 bases, leaving 10 bases between the germline ends. Written as DNA, the CDR3 is TGTGCCAGCAGCCTACGGGACAACTACAATGAGCAGTTCTTC. Translating it yields CASSLRDNYNEQFF.

This clone was picked up one time. The rearrangement uses TRBV5-8 and TRBJ2-1; TRBD2 matches 9 bases. Trimming removed 4 bases from V and 2 bases from J; junction bases left unmatched: 7. The CDR3 runs 16 residues. CDR1 is SGHTS, CDR2 YDEGEE, per germline. The CDR3 DNA reads as TGTGCCAGCAGCCCCATAGCGGGAGCGGCCTACAATGAGCAGTTCTTC. It codes for CASSPIAGAAYNEQFF.

The rearrangement joins TRBV5-1 to TRBJ1-2; 7 nucleotides line up with TRBD1. Germline CDR1 and CDR2: SGHRS and YFSETQ. With 4 bases clipped from V and 6 bases from J, the junction kept 6 bases outside the gene matches. This CDR3 is 13 amino acids long. The CDR3 is CASSPQGDHGYTF. In DNA, the CDR3 is TGCGCCAGCAGCCCGCAGGGGGATCATGGCTACACCTTC.

The chain combines TRBV7-2 with TRBJ1-5; TRBD1 matches 9 bases. The germline gives CDR1 SGHTA, CDR2 FQGNSA. The V segment lost 1 base and the J segment 6 bases; nucleotides outside the gene matches: 1. The CDR3 runs to 14 residues. The CDR3 is CASSLGTGAQPQHF. The CDR3 nucleotides read TGTGCCAGCAGCTTAGGGACAGGGGCTCAGCCCCAGCATTTT.

V usage is TRBV4-2 and J usage is TRBJ2-7; D may be TRBD1 or TRBD2 (6 bases each). Germline CDR1 and CDR2: LGHNA and YNFKEQ. The CDR3 is 14 residues long. V shed 0 bases and J shed 2 bases, with 8 bases lying between them. This CDR3 is CASSQERGPYEQYF. The CDR3 DNA reads TGTGCCAGCAGCCAAGAACGGGGGCCCTACGAGCAGTACTTC.

The rearrangement uses TRBV19 and TRBJ1-1; D not resolved. The CDR3 contains 14 residues. Germline CDR1 reads LNHDA; CDR2 reads SQIVND (reference sequence). With 1 base removed from V and 4 bases from J, the gap between germline ends came to 10 bases. The CDR3 DNA follows: TGTGCCAGTAGTATAGTGGCAGGTGGCACTGAAGCTTTCTTT. Amino acids: CASSIVAGGTEAFF.